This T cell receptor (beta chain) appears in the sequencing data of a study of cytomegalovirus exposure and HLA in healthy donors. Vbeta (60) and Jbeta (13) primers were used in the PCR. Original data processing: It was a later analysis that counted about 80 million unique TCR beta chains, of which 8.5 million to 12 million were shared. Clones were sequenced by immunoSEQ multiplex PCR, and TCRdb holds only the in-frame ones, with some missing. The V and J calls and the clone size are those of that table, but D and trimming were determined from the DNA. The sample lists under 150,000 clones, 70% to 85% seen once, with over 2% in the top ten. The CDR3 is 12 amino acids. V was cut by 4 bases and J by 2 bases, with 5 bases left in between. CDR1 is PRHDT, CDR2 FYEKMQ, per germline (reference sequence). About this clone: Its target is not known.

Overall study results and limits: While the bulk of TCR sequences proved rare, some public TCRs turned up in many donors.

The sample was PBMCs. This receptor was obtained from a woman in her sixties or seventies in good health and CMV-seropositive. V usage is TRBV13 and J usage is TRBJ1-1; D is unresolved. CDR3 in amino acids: CASSWPNTEAFF. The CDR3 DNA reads TGTGCCAGCAGCTGGCCCAACACTGAAGCTTTCTTT.